This entry lists 20 T cell receptor beta chains sequenced from one sample in a study of T cells in Graves' hyperthyroidism and ophthalmopathy. TCR beta CDR3 region amplification was performed from RNA transcripts. A set of HTBI primers served as the primers for a first-round RT-PCR of the TCR CDR3. TCRdb used MiXCR to reprocess the multiplex PCR reads, holding one entry per CDR3 protein. The sample lists hundreds of thousands of distinct CDR3 sequences; approximately 14% were seen once. What was sequenced was blood. Receptors were obtained from a woman in her forties with Graves' ophthalmopathy.

This clonotype was found many times. This chain links TRBV28 with TRBJ1-2; D remains unclear. V lost 6 bases, J lost 3 bases, and 14 bases lay in between. The V gene's germline CDR1 is MDHEN and CDR2 SYDVKM. The CDR3 contains 14 residues. Here the CDR3 DNA reads TGTGCCAGCAGCACCGTTGGCCTTGACTATGGCTACACCTTC. Translated: CASSTVGLDYGYTF.

This clonotype was observed at least ten times. This chain joins TRBV28 and TRBJ1-2; 10 nucleotides agree with TRBD1. The CDR3 has 16 residues. Germline V gene sequence: CDR1 MDHEN, CDR2 SYDVKM. V lost 5 bases, J lost 5 bases, and 11 bases stayed unmatched. CDR3 in amino acids: CASSAAGTGDRYGYTF. Here the CDR3 DNA reads TGTGCCAGCAGTGCCGCCGGGACAGGGGATCGGTATGGCTACACCTTC.

The rearrangement links TRBV6-2 or TRBV6-3 to TRBJ2-7; TRBD2 aligns across 7 bases. In germline, CDR1 is MNHEY, CDR2 SVGEGT. The CDR3 length is 14 residues. Trimming cost V 10 bases and J 2 bases; bases outside gene matches: 11. Written as DNA, the CDR3 is TGTGCCACCCTCGGATTAGCGGGCGCCTACGAGCAGTACTTC. It translates to CATLGLAGAYEQYF.

The V call is TRBV12-5, the J call TRBJ1-2, with D hard to call. The CDR3 length is 14 residues. From germline, CDR1 is LGHNT and CDR2 FRNRAP. V was clipped by 1 base and J by 3 bases, with 9 bases between them. The CDR3, as DNA: TGTGCTAGTGGTTTGGCGCCCACCGACTATGGCTACACCTTC. Translating it yields CASGLAPTDYGYTF.

The sample holds many counts of this clonotype. The chain recombines TRBV12-3 or TRBV12-4 with TRBJ2-2, with D unresolved. The V end was cut by 6 bases, the J end by 0 bases, with 8 bases between. CDR3 size: 14 residues. This chain's CDR3 is CASRSTANTGELFF. The CDR3 nucleotides are TGTGCCAGCAGATCTACCGCGAACACCGGGGAGCTGTTTTTT.

This clonotype was counted many times. This chain connects TRBV12-5 to TRBJ2-7, with unresolved D. From germline, CDR1 is LGHNT and CDR2 FRNRAP. There are 14 residues in the CDR3. V was pared by 5 bases and J by 0 bases, with 11 bases between. Here the CDR3 DNA reads TGTGCTAGTGGTCCCCCGGTAGTCTCCTACGAGCAGTACTTC. This encodes CASGPPVVSYEQYF.

This clonotype was seen more than once but under ten times. A read error may produce the germline difference seen at one junction end. CDR3 protein: CASSFQGMNTEASF. The CDR3 coding sequence is TGCGCCAGCAGCTTTCAGGGCATGAACACTGAAGCTTCCTTT. The chain combines TRBV5-1 with TRBJ1-1, with D possibly being TRBD1 (5 bases). The length of the CDR3 is 14 residues. Germline loops: CDR1 SGHRS, CDR2 YFSETQ.

This clonotype was seen repeatedly, ten times or more. The V call is TRBV19, the J call TRBJ2-7, with D perhaps assigned TRBD1 or TRBD2 (6 bases each). Looked up from germline, CDR1 is LNHDA and CDR2 is SQIVND (reference sequence). The CDR3 spans 14 residues. V lost 1 base, J lost 6 bases, and 13 bases lay in between. The CDR3 reads CASSIGGAGAEQYF. For the CDR3, the DNA is TGTGCCAGTAGTATAGGGGGGGCTGGCGCCGAGCAGTACTTC.

The chain joins TRBV6-5 to TRBJ1-5; D is ambiguous. CDR1 MNHEY and CDR2 SVGAGI come from the germline V gene. CDR3 length: 13 residues. V shed 2 bases and J shed 5 bases, with 7 bases lying between them. The CDR3 protein is CASSYGKYQPQHF. The CDR3 DNA sequence: TGTGCCAGCAGTTACGGAAAATATCAGCCCCAGCATTTT.

The table lists this clonotype with a few counts. The rearrangement uses TRBV9 and TRBJ2-7; 8 bases line up with TRBD2. The V and J ends lost 3 bases and 4 bases, in that order; junction bases with no gene match: 12. Germline CDR1 SGDLS, CDR2 YYNGEE. The CDR3 consists of 16 residues. This CDR3 reads CASSAGGGSGIYEQYF. The CDR3, as DNA: TGTGCCAGCAGCGCCGGGGGTGGTAGCGGGATTTACGAGCAGTACTTC.

This clonotype was found many times. The CDR3 spells CASGGREKTLYEQYF. The CDR3, as DNA: TGTGCCAGCGGGGGAAGGGAGAAAACCCTCTACGAGCAGTACTTC. This chain joins TRBV2 and TRBJ2-7; tentatively, D is TRBD1 or TRBD2 (5 bases each). In germline, CDR1 is SNHLY, CDR2 FYNNEI. This CDR3 has 15 amino acids. V gave up 8 bases and J gave up 3 bases, with 20 bases separating them.

In its sample, this clonotype was seen many times. J is TRBJ2-5 and V is TRBV2; TRBD1 matches 7 bases. The length of the CDR3 is 14 residues. Germline-derived CDR1 and CDR2 are SNHLY and FYNNEI. J was trimmed by 4 bases and V by 4 bases; bases with no gene match: 6. The CDR3 loop is CASSGPTGRETQYF. Written as DNA, the CDR3 is TGTGCCAGCAGTGGTCCGACAGGGCGAGAGACCCAGTACTTC.

This clonotype was observed at least ten times. J is TRBJ2-5 and V is TRBV28, with D hard to call. V was pared by 2 bases and J by 2 bases, with 9 bases between. The CDR3 has 14 amino acids. Germline CDR1 is MDHEN and CDR2 is SYDVKM. CDR3 protein: CASSLTAMQETQYF. The CDR3 nucleotides read TGTGCCAGCAGTTTAACGGCGATGCAAGAGACCCAGTACTTC.

There are many counts of this clonotype. The V gene is TRBV7-3, the J gene TRBJ2-6, with unresolved D. Looked up from germline, CDR1 is SGHTA and CDR2 is FQGTGA. V was trimmed by 6 bases and J by 3 bases, leaving 6 bases between them. This CDR3 has 13 amino acids. CDR3 residues: CASSRFGANVLTF. CDR3 in DNA: TGTGCCAGCAGTCGCTTTGGGGCCAACGTCCTGACTTTC.

This clonotype was recorded at least ten times. The J gene is TRBJ2-7, the V gene TRBV19; 7 bases map to TRBD2. The junction had 13 bases not matched to a gene; V was cut back by 3 bases and J by 5 bases. Germline V CDR1 and CDR2: LNHDA, SQIVND (reference sequence). The CDR3 spans 16 residues. DNA for the CDR3: TGTGCCAGTAGTATGAACCGGGGAGGGCCCAGGCACGAGCAGTACTTC. It encodes CASSMNRGGPRHEQYF.

In this sample, this clonotype turned up many times. Written as DNA, the CDR3 is TGCGCCAGCAGCTTGATGGGGGGAACCGAGCAGTACTTC. Translating it yields CASSLMGGTEQYF. V usage is TRBV5-1 and J usage is TRBJ2-7; a weak D match, TRBD2 (6 bases). Germline V gene data show CDR1 as SGHRS and CDR2 as YFSETQ. With 1 base removed from V and 6 bases from J, the gap between germline ends came to 11 bases. This CDR3 has 13 amino acids.

This clonotype was counted ten times or more. The chain carries TRBV6-2 or TRBV6-3 and TRBJ2-7; D remains ambiguous. Germline V gene lookup returns CDR1 MNHEY and CDR2 SVGEGT. This CDR3 region has 12 residues. V shed 6 bases and J shed 6 bases, with 12 bases lying between them. CDR3 loop: CASSSSRAEQYF. The CDR3, as DNA: TGTGCCAGCAGCTCCTCCAGAGCCGAGCAGTACTTC.

The sample holds many counts of this clonotype. The rearrangement uses TRBV9 and TRBJ2-7, with D tentatively TRBD1 (6 bases). The germline V gene has CDR1 SGDLS and CDR2 YYNGEE. The CDR3 extends over 15 amino acids. V shed 0 bases and J shed 2 bases, with 12 bases lying between them. The CDR3 here is CASSVGQVHPYEQYF. The DNA for the CDR3 is TGTGCCAGCAGCGTAGGACAGGTTCATCCCTACGAGCAGTACTTC.

This clonotype was detected only a few times. The chain has TRBV14 and TRBJ2-4; D perhaps matches TRBD1 (5 bases). This CDR3 contains 13 residues. CDR1 SGHDN and CDR2 FVKESK come from the germline V gene. Deletions cut 3 bases from V and 6 bases from J, with 9 bases between. CDR3 loop: CASSQGPLNIQYF. The DNA for the CDR3 is TGTGCCAGCAGCCAGGGGCCTTTAAACATTCAGTACTTC.

This clonotype was detected ten times or more. The J gene is TRBJ1-1, the V gene TRBV11-3; perhaps TRBD1 as D (6 bases). In germline, CDR1 is SGHNT, CDR2 YENEEA. This CDR3 is built from 15 residues. Trimming removed 8 bases from V and 0 bases from J, with 16 bases in between. CDR3 nucleotides: TGTGCCAGCGCATCAAACAGGGAAATGAACACTGAAGCTTTCTTT. Its protein product is CASASNREMNTEAFF.